This T cell receptor (beta chain) was identified in a study of T cells in Graves' hyperthyroidism and ophthalmopathy. Template material for amplifying TCR beta CDR3 regions consisted of RNA transcripts. HTBI primers were used for first-round RT-PCR of the TCR CDR3. TCRdb redid the calling of the multiplex PCR reads with MiXCR, one entry per CDR3 protein. The sample includes approximately 400,000 distinct CDR3 sequences, just under 25% of them seen just once. In this sample, this clonotype turned up many times. CDR1 SGHAT and CDR2 FQNNGV come from the germline V gene. Trimming cost V 5 bases and J 2 bases; bases outside gene matches: 5. This CDR3 is built from 15 residues.

V and J are TRBV11-2 and TRBJ2-7; TRBD2 matches at 11 bases. What was sequenced was blood. The origin of this receptor is a man aged 45-60 years with Graves' hyperthyroidism. The CDR3 nucleotides read TGTGCCAGCAGCACAACTAGCGGGAGCACCTACGAGCAGTACTTC. This gives the protein CASSTTSGSTYEQYF.